A selection of T cell receptor beta chains follows, all from one sample in a study of blood T cell repertoires in COVID-19. TCRdb keeps only in-frame clones here, not all; method: immunoSEQ multiplex PCR. The data contain about 65,000 clones, roughly 80% of them singletons. Sequencing was done on a sample of peripheral blood. These receptor sequences come from a human donor in a cohort sampled during active COVID-19. Each CDR3 is given with its conserved first and last residue. D genes are given only for firm matches. For some rows the clone size is stated as once, few or many, or as a class when expanded; others skip it.

d_gene	v_gene	abundance	j_gene	CDR3aa	CDR3nt
TRBD1	TRBV7-6	NA	TRBJ1-4	CASSPHNRGRSEKLFF	TGTGCCAGCAGCCCACACAACAGGGGGCGAAGTGAAAAACTGTTTTTT
NA	TRBV11-2	NA	TRBJ2-5	CASSLARAVWEETQYF	TGTGCCAGCAGCTTAGCGAGGGCCGTTTGGGAAGAGACCCAGTACTTC
NA	TRBV3-1/TRBV3-2	NA	TRBJ1-6	CASSSRVGNSPLHF	TGTGCCAGCAGCTCCAGGGTTGGGAATTCACCCCTCCACTTT
NA	TRBV2	NA	TRBJ2-7	CASRVHRGSSYEQYF	TGTGCCAGCAGGGTCCACCGAGGGTCTTCCTACGAGCAGTACTTC
NA	TRBV19	NA	TRBJ1-4	CASSTSGVPNEKLFF	TGTGCCAGTAGTACCTCAGGCGTCCCTAATGAAAAACTGTTTTTT
NA	TRBV12-3/TRBV12-4	NA	TRBJ1-2	CASSLDGNDGYTF	TGTGCCAGCAGTTTAGACGGGAATGATGGCTACACCTTC
NA	TRBV7-2	NA	TRBJ1-2	CASSPEQGLYGYTF	TGTGCCAGCAGCCCAGAACAGGGCCTCTATGGCTACACCTTC
NA	TRBV27	NA	TRBJ2-6	CASSPRTVLVGANVLTF	TGTGCCAGCAGCCCTAGGACAGTCCTCGTCGGGGCCAACGTCCTGACTTTC
TRBD2	TRBV12-3/TRBV12-4	NA	TRBJ2-1	CASSLPGLAGGVF	TGTGCCAGCAGTCTGCCCGGACTAGCGGGGGGGGTCTTC
TRBD1	TRBV19	NA	TRBJ1-1	CASRQGWNTEAFF	TGTGCCAGCAGACAGGGATGGAACACTGAAGCTTTCTTT
NA	TRBV7-9	NA	TRBJ1-2	CASSRQTVANYGYTF	TGTGCCAGCAGCCGACAGACCGTAGCTAACTATGGCTACACCTTC
NA	TRBV16	NA	TRBJ1-1	CARSGQPNTEAFF	TGTGCCAGAAGTGGGCAGCCGAACACTGAAGCTTTCTTT
NA	TRBV27	NA	TRBJ1-4	CASSLGQVNEKLFF	TGTGCCAGCAGTTTAGGGCAGGTTAATGAAAAACTGTTTTTT
TRBD1	TRBV28	few	TRBJ2-3	CASSSPRGRTDTQYF	TGTGCCAGCAGTTCCCCGAGGGGGCGGACAGATACGCAGTATTTT
NA	TRBV7-2	NA	TRBJ1-4	CASSLEGVGSEKLFF	TGTGCCAGCAGCTTAGAGGGGGTGGGTAGTGAAAAACTGTTTTTT
NA	TRBV18	NA	TRBJ1-2	CASSPNRENGYTF	TGTGCCAGCTCACCGAACAGGGAGAATGGCTACACCTTC
NA	TRBV18	NA	TRBJ1-2	CASSPDSSYGYTF	TGTGCCAGCTCGCCGGACAGCAGCTATGGCTACACCTTC
TRBD1	TRBV5-1	NA	TRBJ2-7	CASSSGQGATYEQYF	TGCGCCAGCAGCTCGGGACAGGGGGCGACCTACGAGCAGTACTTC
TRBD1	TRBV6-1	NA	TRBJ2-3	CASSDGQGHTDTQYF	TGTGCCAGCAGTGACGGACAGGGTCACACAGATACGCAGTATTTT
NA	TRBV19	NA	TRBJ1-6	CASSISQDSYNSPLHF	TGTGCCAGTAGTATTAGTCAGGACTCCTATAATTCACCCCTCCACTTT
NA	TRBV19	NA	TRBJ1-2	CASSIRSGFYGYTF	TGTGCCAGTAGTATAAGGTCAGGGTTCTATGGCTACACCTTC
NA	TRBV4-1	NA	TRBJ1-1	CASSQVGRGDTEAFF	TGCGCCAGCAGCCAAGTGGGGAGGGGGGACACTGAAGCTTTCTTT
NA	TRBV12-2	few	TRBJ1-1	CASRLRQGEAFF	TGTGCAAGTCGCCTCCGACAGGGCGAAGCTTTCTTT
NA	TRBV7-2	NA	TRBJ2-5	CASSLGGGILGTQYF	TGTGCCAGCAGCTTAGGGGGCGGGATTTTGGGGACCCAGTACTTC
NA	TRBV7-3	many	TRBJ2-7	CASSLTQVPYEQYF	TGTGCCAGCAGCCTGACGCAGGTACCCTACGAGCAGTACTTC
NA	TRBV27	NA	TRBJ2-7	CASRGADSYEQYF	TGTGCCAGTAGAGGCGCAGACTCCTACGAGCAGTACTTC
NA	TRBV4-2	once	TRBJ1-6	CASSQDLRQYNSPLHF	TGTGCCAGCAGCCAAGATCTCCGACAGTATAATTCACCCCTCCACTTT
TRBD2	TRBV30	NA	TRBJ2-1	CASTKRGSSYNEQFF	TGTGCCTCGACGAAGCGGGGGAGCTCCTACAATGAGCAGTTCTTC
TRBD1	TRBV5-8	NA	TRBJ1-4	CASSPQGAANEKLFF	TGTGCCAGCAGCCCCCAGGGGGCTGCTAATGAAAAACTGTTTTTT
NA	TRBV11-3	NA	TRBJ2-3	CASSTTTDTQYF	TGTGCCAGCAGCACTACCACAGATACGCAGTATTTT
NA	TRBV2	NA	TRBJ1-3	CASSEARYLVGGIYF	TGTGCCAGCAGTGAGGCCCGATACCTCGTCGGCGGGATATATTTT
NA	TRBV12-5	NA	TRBJ1-2	CASGFDSYGYTF	TGTGCTAGTGGTTTTGACAGCTATGGCTACACCTTC
NA	TRBV5-1	NA	TRBJ1-5	CASSPEYRNSNQPQHF	TGCGCCAGCAGCCCTGAATACAGGAATAGCAATCAGCCCCAGCATTTT
TRBD1	TRBV19	NA	TRBJ1-2	CASSLQDRRPNYGYTF	TGTGCCAGTAGTCTACAGGACAGGCGACCCAACTATGGCTACACCTTC
TRBD1	TRBV9	NA	TRBJ1-2	CASSVGIGDSPYGYTF	TGTGCCAGCAGCGTAGGTATTGGGGACAGCCCCTATGGCTACACCTTC
NA	TRBV6-5	NA	TRBJ2-2	CASTLVRGTGELFF	TGTGCCAGCACCTTGGTCCGGGGAACCGGGGAGCTGTTTTTT
NA	TRBV28	NA	TRBJ1-6	CASTLNSAGVGGNSPLHF	TGTGCCAGCACCCTGAATTCAGCCGGTGTGGGGGGTAATTCACCCCTCCACTTT
NA	TRBV6-5	few	TRBJ1-4	CATARDRSTNEKLFF	TGTGCCACCGCCCGAGACAGGTCAACTAATGAAAAACTGTTTTTT
NA	TRBV18	NA	TRBJ1-3	CASSPPWGTGNTIYF	TGTGCCAGCTCACCACCATGGGGCACTGGAAACACCATATATTTT
NA	TRBV30	NA	TRBJ1-5	CAWSVHGQPQHF	TGTGCCTGGAGTGTACATGGTCAGCCCCAGCATTTT
TRBD1	TRBV18	NA	TRBJ2-6	CASSPTGGPPGANVLTF	TGTGCCAGCTCACCAACAGGGGGCCCACCTGGGGCCAACGTCCTGACTTTC
NA	TRBV27	NA	TRBJ1-2	CASRAGLLNYGYTF	TGTGCCAGCAGGGCAGGGCTGTTAAACTATGGCTACACCTTC
TRBD2	TRBV7-2	once	TRBJ2-1	CASRAWTSGGNEQFF	TGTGCCAGCAGGGCTTGGACTAGCGGGGGGAATGAGCAGTTCTTC
NA	TRBV2	once	TRBJ2-5	CASRGTAGRLAQYF	TGTGCCAGCAGGGGGACAGCGGGCCGTTTGGCCCAGTACTTC
TRBD2	TRBV5-1	NA	TRBJ2-3	CASSLDLAGGSDTQYF	TGCGCCAGCAGCTTGGATCTGGCGGGGGGCTCTGATACGCAGTATTTT
NA	TRBV27	NA	TRBJ2-2	CASRLTRNTGELFF	TGTGCCAGCAGGCTGACTAGGAACACCGGGGAGCTGTTTTTT
TRBD1	TRBV3-1/TRBV3-2	NA	TRBJ1-1	CASSRGIPGQSFTEAFF	TGTGCCAGCAGCCGGGGGATTCCGGGACAGAGCTTCACTGAAGCTTTCTTT
NA	TRBV7-2	NA	TRBJ2-5	CASSLWPTRDQETQYF	TGTGCCAGCAGCTTATGGCCCACGAGGGACCAAGAGACCCAGTACTTC
NA	TRBV9	NA	TRBJ2-2	CASSPRLISNTGELFF	TGTGCCAGCAGCCCGAGGCTGATTTCGAACACCGGGGAGCTGTTTTTT